A selection of T cell receptor beta chains follows, all from one sample in a study of T cell responses to AZD1222 COVID-19 vaccine. The protocol was immunoSEQ multiplex PCR, while the TCRdb copy is restricted to in-frame clones and leaves out a portion. The profile covers approximately 69,000 clones, with around four fifths appearing a single time and about 23% taken by the ten largest. This sample comprised peripheral blood, obtained 28 days after the second AZD1222 dose. The source is an adult who received the AZD1222 COVID-19 vaccine. CDR3s include the opening cysteine and the closing phenylalanine or tryptophan. Fields, in order: clone size, D gene, V gene, J gene, CDR3 DNA, CDR3 protein. D genes are given only for firm matches. Clone size appears in some rows only: once, few, many, or a class for an expanded clone.

clone_size: once; d_call: -; v_call: TRBV5-8; j_call: TRBJ2-3; cdr3_nt: TGTGCCAGCAGCTTGGCCTTAGCTAGCAACGTTGATACGCAGTATTTT; cdr3_aa: CASSLALASNVDTQYF
clone_size: few; d_call: -; v_call: TRBV7-2; j_call: TRBJ1-1; cdr3_nt: TGTGCCAGCAGTTCAATAACAGCGAACACTGAAGCTTTCTTT; cdr3_aa: CASSSITANTEAFF
clone_size: -; d_call: -; v_call: TRBV4-1; j_call: TRBJ2-5; cdr3_nt: TGCGCCAGCAGCCGGGCTCGAGCGGAAGGGACCCAGTACTTC; cdr3_aa: CASSRARAEGTQYF
clone_size: -; d_call: TRBD2; v_call: TRBV6-5; j_call: TRBJ2-4; cdr3_nt: TGTGCCAGCAGAACTAGCGGGAGGGCCATTCAGTACTTC; cdr3_aa: CASRTSGRAIQYF
clone_size: -; d_call: -; v_call: TRBV25-1; j_call: TRBJ1-2; cdr3_nt: TGTGCCAGCAGTGAATACTCAGTTGGCTACACCTTC; cdr3_aa: CASSEYSVGYTF
clone_size: -; d_call: -; v_call: TRBV7-8; j_call: TRBJ2-2; cdr3_nt: TGTGCCAGCAGCGAGTACCAGGGTCCCACCGGGGAGCTGTTTTTT; cdr3_aa: CASSEYQGPTGELFF
clone_size: -; d_call: -; v_call: TRBV7-9; j_call: TRBJ2-4; cdr3_nt: TGTGCCAGCAGCTTAGTTAGCGGAGGGGCCAAAAACATTCAGTACTTC; cdr3_aa: CASSLVSGGAKNIQYF
clone_size: few; d_call: TRBD1; v_call: TRBV2; j_call: TRBJ2-5; cdr3_nt: TGTGCCAGCAGTCAGGGGGAAGAGACCCAGTACTTC; cdr3_aa: CASSQGEETQYF
clone_size: -; d_call: -; v_call: TRBV5-5; j_call: TRBJ1-2; cdr3_nt: TGTGCCAGCAGCCCCGACAGAGGCTATGGCTACACCTTC; cdr3_aa: CASSPDRGYGYTF
clone_size: -; d_call: -; v_call: TRBV12-2; j_call: TRBJ2-1; cdr3_nt: TGTGCAAGTCGCTTAGGACTAGCGGGAGTTCGAATAGCATACAATGAGCAGTTCTTC; cdr3_aa: CASRLGLAGVRIAYNEQFF
clone_size: -; d_call: -; v_call: TRBV7-3; j_call: TRBJ2-3; cdr3_nt: TGTGCCAGCAGCCTGACGGCTAGCACAGATACGCAGTATTTT; cdr3_aa: CASSLTASTDTQYF
clone_size: -; d_call: -; v_call: TRBV3-1/TRBV3-2; j_call: TRBJ1-5; cdr3_nt: TGTGCCAGCAGCCCCTCGGGAGGAAGCAATCAGCCCCAGCATTTT; cdr3_aa: CASSPSGGSNQPQHF
clone_size: -; d_call: TRBD1; v_call: TRBV10-2; j_call: TRBJ2-7; cdr3_nt: TGCGCCAGCAAGGACAGGACCTACGAGCAGTACTTC; cdr3_aa: CASKDRTYEQYF
clone_size: -; d_call: -; v_call: TRBV14; j_call: TRBJ2-3; cdr3_nt: TGTGCCAGCAGCCAGACCGGGGGAAATACGCAGTATTTT; cdr3_aa: CASSQTGGNTQYF
clone_size: -; d_call: -; v_call: TRBV29-1; j_call: TRBJ2-5; cdr3_nt: TGCAGCGTGGACGAAAGGTCGAGCGGAGAGACCCAGTACTTC; cdr3_aa: CSVDERSSGETQYF
clone_size: many; d_call: TRBD1; v_call: TRBV27; j_call: TRBJ2-7; cdr3_nt: TGTGCCAGCAGTTTATCTCGGGACAGTTTCGCCTACGAGCAGTACTTC; cdr3_aa: CASSLSRDSFAYEQYF
clone_size: -; d_call: -; v_call: TRBV6-5; j_call: TRBJ1-2; cdr3_nt: TGTGCCAGCACTTCCAGTGGCATGTTCGGTCCTGGCTACACCTTC; cdr3_aa: CASTSSGMFGPGYTF
clone_size: few; d_call: -; v_call: TRBV18; j_call: TRBJ2-2; cdr3_nt: TGTGCCAGCTCACCAAGACAGGATACTGACGGGGAGCTGTTTTTT; cdr3_aa: CASSPRQDTDGELFF
clone_size: -; d_call: -; v_call: TRBV5-1; j_call: TRBJ1-2; cdr3_nt: TGCGCCAGCAGCTTGGAGTTTTCGGCAGGGATGGCTGGCTACACCTTC; cdr3_aa: CASSLEFSAGMAGYTF
clone_size: -; d_call: -; v_call: TRBV6-1; j_call: TRBJ2-2; cdr3_nt: TGTGCCAGCAGTGAACGCGACACCGGGGAGCTGTTTTTT; cdr3_aa: CASSERDTGELFF
clone_size: -; d_call: TRBD2; v_call: TRBV19; j_call: TRBJ2-7; cdr3_nt: TGTGCCAGTAGTCAGAGACTAGCGGGGTTCCCCGAGCAGTACTTC; cdr3_aa: CASSQRLAGFPEQYF
clone_size: once; d_call: -; v_call: TRBV11-2; j_call: TRBJ1-2; cdr3_nt: TGTGCCAGCAGCTTAGGGGGTTATGGCTACACCTTC; cdr3_aa: CASSLGGYGYTF
clone_size: -; d_call: -; v_call: TRBV12-3/TRBV12-4; j_call: TRBJ1-5; cdr3_nt: TGTGCCAGCAGCCCCGATGGCGGTCAGCCCCAGCATTTT; cdr3_aa: CASSPDGGQPQHF
clone_size: -; d_call: -; v_call: TRBV3-1/TRBV3-2; j_call: TRBJ2-2; cdr3_nt: TGTGCCAGCAGCCAAGGGTCCGGGGAGCTGTTTTTT; cdr3_aa: CASSQGSGELFF
clone_size: -; d_call: -; v_call: TRBV6-5; j_call: TRBJ1-4; cdr3_nt: TGTGCCAGCAGTTACACCTGGACAGCCGGGGGTGAAAAACTGTTTTTT; cdr3_aa: CASSYTWTAGGEKLFF
clone_size: -; d_call: TRBD2; v_call: TRBV5-6; j_call: TRBJ2-1; cdr3_nt: TGTGCCAGCAGCGTCGCGGGAGGGAATGAGCAGTTCTTC; cdr3_aa: CASSVAGGNEQFF
clone_size: -; d_call: TRBD2; v_call: TRBV7-2; j_call: TRBJ2-3; cdr3_nt: TGTGCCAGCAGCGCCAGACTAGCGGGAGGGCCCCCAGATACGCAGTATTTT; cdr3_aa: CASSARLAGGPPDTQYF
clone_size: -; d_call: -; v_call: TRBV6-5; j_call: TRBJ2-5; cdr3_nt: TGTGCCAGCAGACCCAGACAGAGAACGGAGACCCAGTACTTC; cdr3_aa: CASRPRQRTETQYF
clone_size: -; d_call: -; v_call: TRBV9; j_call: TRBJ1-2; cdr3_nt: TGTGCCAGCAGCCCTCAGGGTTTATACTATGGCTACACCTTC; cdr3_aa: CASSPQGLYYGYTF